Presented here are 3 T cell receptor beta chains from one specimen sequenced in a study of glioma-infiltrating T cells (dated by TCRdb to about 2016). The reads were generated on an Illumina MiSeq. TCR alpha and beta CDR3 regions were amplified with the iRepertoire nested amplicon-rescue multiplex PCR (arm-PCR) platform from RNA. TCRdb redid the processing of the public reads, applying fastp at Q25 and MiXCR, and retained in-frame beta chains. Each entry is one CDR3 protein sequence, shown with its most common DNA and genes. This sample comprises 100,000 to 150,000 distinct CDR3 sequences, 20% to 25% of them detected only once. Jointly, the top ten make up roughly 15% of the sample. Source material: glioma tissue, nonneoplastic brain tissue, or PBMCs (not recorded which). The receptors were sampled from a human donor with low-grade glioma or glioblastoma, undergoing nonglioma brain surgery, or in good health (not recorded which).

The chain carries TRBV11-2 and TRBJ1-4, with unresolved D. The CDR3 has 13 residues. Germline V CDR1 and CDR2: SGHAT, FQNNGV. V was cut by 5 bases and J by 5 bases, with 9 bases left in between. The chain's CDR3 is CASSPVRNEKLFF. Written as DNA, the CDR3 is TGTGCCAGCAGCCCGGTGAGGAATGAAAAACTGTTTTTT. Using reference TRBV11-2 and TRBJ1-4 for the parts outside the CDR3, the full variable domain is EAGVAQSPRYKIIEKRQSVAFWCNPISGHATLYWYQQILGQGPKLLIQFQNNGVVDDSQLPKDRFSAERLKGVDSTLKIQPAKLEDSAVYLCASSPVRNEKLFFGSGTQLSVL.

Only a few counts were recorded for this clonotype. The chain is built from TRBV19 and TRBJ1-2; D uncertain. Trimming cost V 0 bases and J 2 bases, with 10 bases left between them. There are 15 residues in the CDR3. Germline CDR1 is LNHDA and CDR2 is SQIVND (reference sequence). CDR3 coding DNA: TGTGCCAGTAGTATAGATCGGGGATTGAACTATGGCTACACCTTC. It encodes CASSIDRGLNYGYTF.

This clonotype was seen at least ten times. CDR3 sequence reads: CASSTSLGSYGYTF. The CDR3 DNA reads as TGTGCCAGCAGCACGAGTTTGGGGTCATATGGCTACACCTTC. The chain carries TRBV6-1 and TRBJ1-2; D is ambiguous. This CDR3 has 14 amino acids. Germline CDR1 MNHNS, CDR2 SASEGT. Trimming removed 6 bases at V and 5 bases at J, with 16 bases between.